The 21 T cell receptor beta chains presented below share a single source sample, sequenced in a study of blood T cells in healthy people across ages. Combining a sample-barcoded 5' primer with a J-beta primer mix, a second PCR ran for roughly 7 to 12 cycles. TCRdb reanalysed the 5' RACE reads using MiXCR and keeps one entry per CDR3 protein. The data show approximately 780,000 distinct CDR3 sequences, roughly 25% seen once. The same data also went into a second study, on T cells of mothers and their children.

Sequencing was done on a sample of blood. Receptor source: a boy between 10 and 17 years old in good health.

The chain recombines TRBV6-5 with TRBJ2-5; D is perhaps TRBD2 (5 bases). The CDR3 covers 14 residues. Trimming left V 6 bases short and J 5 bases short, with 16 bases between. Germline CDR1 reads MNHEY; CDR2 reads SVGAGI. The CDR3 reads CASRPGGFLETQYF. CDR3 DNA sequence: TGTGCCAGCAGACCCGGCGGGTTTCTTGAGACCCAGTACTTC.

The V and J genes are TRBV10-3 and TRBJ2-6; the D gene could be TRBD1 or TRBD2 (5 bases each). Trimming cost V 3 bases and J 1 base, with 13 bases left between them. Germline V gene lookup returns CDR1 ENHRY and CDR2 SYGVKD. The CDR3 is 17 amino acids. CDR3 region: CAISDQGRRSGANVLTF. The CDR3 nucleotides are TGTGCCATCAGTGATCAGGGAAGGAGGTCTGGGGCCAACGTCCTGACTTTC.

V gene TRBV5-1 combines with J gene TRBJ2-5; a weak D match, TRBD1 (6 bases). The CDR3 contains 14 residues. V gave up 2 bases and J gave up 2 bases, with 10 bases separating them. Germline V gene lookup returns CDR1 SGHRS and CDR2 YFSETQ. The CDR3 region is CASSFSGEQETQYF. CDR3 nucleotide sequence: TGCGCCAGCAGCTTCTCAGGGGAACAAGAGACCCAGTACTTC. Full variable domain (outside the CDR3, taken from reference TRBV5-1 and TRBJ2-5): KAGVTQTPRYLIKTRGQQVTLSCSPISGHRSVSWYQQTPGQGLQFLFEYFSETQRNKGNFPGRFSGRQFSNSRSEMNVSTLELGDSALYLCASSFSGEQETQYFGPGTRLLVL.

The gene calls are TRBV2 and TRBJ2-2; D unclear. Trimming cost V 7 bases and J 4 bases, with 16 bases left between them. Germline assignment: CDR1 SNHLY and CDR2 FYNNEI. The CDR3 extends over 15 amino acids. CDR3 sequence reads: CASNLGKVPTGELFF. Here the CDR3 DNA reads TGTGCCAGCAACCTCGGAAAGGTTCCCACCGGGGAGCTGTTTTTT.

This clonotype occurred a few times. V usage is TRBV2 and J usage is TRBJ2-6; D not resolved. There are 16 residues in the CDR3. Trimming took off 7 bases at V and 0 bases at J, with 13 bases between the two ends. The germline CDR1 and CDR2 sequences are SNHLY and FYNNEI. CDR3 protein: CASKWEEYSGANVLTF. The CDR3 bases are TGTGCCAGCAAATGGGAAGAATACTCTGGGGCCAACGTCCTGACTTTC. Full variable domain (outside the CDR3, taken from reference TRBV2 and TRBJ2-6): EPEVTQTPSHQVTQMGQEVILRCVPISNHLYFYWYRQILGQKVEFLVSFYNNEISEKSEIFDDQFSVERPDGSNFTLKIRSTKLEDSAMYFCASKWEEYSGANVLTFGAGSRLTVL.

V usage is TRBV2 and J usage is TRBJ2-3, with 11 nucleotides matching TRBD2. With V trimmed by 5 bases and J by 5 bases, 6 bases remained unmatched. Germline loops: CDR1 SNHLY, CDR2 FYNNEI. CDR3 length equals 15 residues. The CDR3 DNA follows: TGTGCCAGCAGTTTTAGCGGGGGGGCCGAAGATACGCAGTATTTT. Translation: CASSFSGGAEDTQYF.

The chain combines TRBV30 with TRBJ2-1, with 12 bases that match TRBD1. The J call could be wrong; TRBJ2-7 is a better fit for the DNA end. Per the germline V gene, CDR1 is GTSNPN and CDR2 is SVGIG (reference sequence). CDR3 length: 15 residues. CDR3 protein: CAWSRGTGGPYEQYF. The CDR3 DNA follows: TGTGCCTGGAGTCGAGGGACAGGGGGCCCCTACGAGCAGTACTTC.

This clonotype was observed a few times. The rearrangement links TRBV20-1 to TRBJ2-5; TRBD2 agrees at 8 bases. The J call may be mistaken, given a closer DNA end match to TRBJ2-1. Germline CDR1 reads DFQATT; CDR2 reads SNEGSKA (reference sequence). The CDR3 is made up of 15 amino acids. The CDR3 nucleotides read TGCAGTGCTAGAGATCCGGCGGGGGGTTACAATGAGCAGTTCTTC. Translating gives CSARDPAGGYNEQFF.

This clonotype appeared many times. The V and J genes are TRBV10-3 and TRBJ2-3, with a possible D match to TRBD2 (5 bases). Between the trimmed V and J ends, which lost 6 bases and 4 bases, there was a span of 5 bases. This CDR3 region has 11 residues. Per germline, CDR1 ENHRY and CDR2 SYGVKD. In nucleotides, the CDR3 is TGTGCCATCAGGGACTCAGATACGCAGTATTTT. Translating it yields CAIRDSDTQYF.

The genes are TRBV5-5 and TRBJ2-1, with D possibly matching TRBD2 (5 bases). The CDR3 spans 13 residues. Germline V gives CDR1 SGHKS, CDR2 YYEKEE (reference sequence). V lost 0 bases and J 8 bases, leaving 9 bases between the germline ends. In DNA, the CDR3 is TGTGCCAGCAGCTTGGCTAGCACCCATGAGCAGTTCTTC. Translated: CASSLASTHEQFF.

The chain joins TRBV9 to TRBJ2-1; 8 nucleotides match TRBD2. This CDR3 is 14 amino acids long. Germline V lookup: CDR1 SGDLS, CDR2 YYNGEE. After removal of 4 bases from V and 10 bases from J, the junction contained 10 bases not matched to a gene. CDR3 loop: CASSPRLANGEQFF. CDR3 sequence (DNA): TGTGCCAGCAGCCCCCGACTAGCGAATGGAGAGCAGTTCTTC. Drawing the rest from reference TRBV9 and TRBJ2-1, the complete variable domain is DSGVTQTPKHLITATGQRVTLRCSPRSGDLSVYWYQQSLDQGLQFLIQYYNGEERAKGNILERFSAQQFPDLHSELNLSSLELGDSALYFCASSPRLANGEQFFGPGTRLTVL.

A few counts support this clonotype. The CDR3 nucleotides are TGTGCCAGCAGCCAAGCAGGGGAAGCCAAAAACATTCAGTACTTC. Translating gives CASSQAGEAKNIQYF. The chain combines TRBV3-1 with TRBJ2-4, with D possibly TRBD1 on 6 matching bases. CDR1 is LGHDT and CDR2 is YNNKEL in the germline V gene (reference sequence). CDR3 length: 15 residues. V dropped 1 base and J dropped 0 bases, with 7 bases sitting between them.

CDR3 protein: CASSPGLAGLTGELFF. The CDR3 DNA reads TGCGCCAGCAGCCCAGGACTAGCGGGACTCACCGGGGAGCTGTTTTTT. This chain uses TRBV5-1 with TRBJ2-2, with 12 bases identical to TRBD2. The V gene end was trimmed by 4 bases and the J gene end by 4 bases; junction bases not matched to a gene: 5. The V gene's germline CDR1 is SGHRS and CDR2 YFSETQ. This CDR3 contains 16 residues.

The table lists this clonotype with a few counts. This chain uses TRBV5-1 with TRBJ2-3; 11 bases line up with TRBD2. CDR3 length: 16 amino acids. CDR1 and CDR2 from the germline V gene are SGHRS and YFSETQ. J lost 5 bases, V lost 4 bases, and 9 bases had no gene match. CDR3 protein: CASSRMTSGNVDTQYF. CDR3 in DNA: TGCGCCAGCAGCCGAATGACTAGCGGGAATGTAGATACGCAGTATTTT.

The V gene is TRBV6-6, the J gene TRBJ2-4; D remains unclear. This CDR3 comprises 14 residues. Germline lookup yields CDR1 MNHNY and CDR2 SVGAGI (reference sequence). The V end lost 2 bases, the J end lost 8 bases, and 13 bases lay between the germline ends. This chain's CDR3 is CASSYRDRWDIQYF. The CDR3 nucleotides read TGTGCCAGCAGTTACAGGGATCGATGGGACATTCAGTACTTC.

The chain links TRBV27 to TRBJ2-3; tentatively, D is TRBD1 (5 bases). This CDR3 region has 13 residues. Trimming left V 3 bases short and J 2 bases short, with 6 bases between. Germline V lookup: CDR1 MNHEY, CDR2 SMNVEV (reference sequence). The CDR3 nucleotides are TGTGCCAGCAGTTTGGGGCACACAGATACGCAGTATTTT. Translated, it gives CASSLGHTDTQYF.

This chain uses TRBV20-1 with TRBJ2-7, with D perhaps TRBD2 (5 bases). In germline, CDR1 is DFQATT, CDR2 SNEGSKA (reference sequence). With 5 bases removed from V and 5 bases from J, the gap between germline ends came to 16 bases. The CDR3 loop spans 13 amino acids. The CDR3 reads CSARLHPPDEQYF. DNA of the CDR3: TGCAGTGCTCGACTACACCCTCCCGACGAGCAGTACTTC.

This clonotype turned up a few times. The chain employs TRBV2 and TRBJ1-4; D possibly corresponds to TRBD1 (6 bases). The germline gives CDR1 SNHLY, CDR2 FYNNEI. V lost 0 bases, J lost 2 bases, and 13 bases lay in between. The CDR3 sequence is 17 residues long. The CDR3: CASSEALRGRTNEKLFF. The CDR3 DNA is TGTGCCAGCAGTGAAGCGCTTCGGGGGCGGACTAATGAAAAACTGTTTTTT.

The chain joins TRBV5-1 to TRBJ1-1, with D perhaps matching TRBD1 (5 bases). The CDR3 is 14 amino acids. Germline CDR1 reads SGHRS; CDR2 reads YFSETQ. Between the trimmed V and J ends, which lost 0 bases and 6 bases, there was a span of 12 bases. The DNA for the CDR3 is TGCGCCAGCAGCTTGGGTGGGGGTAGGGCTGAAGCTTTCTTT. Translated: CASSLGGGRAEAFF.

CDR3 residues: CASTLTRTVNTEAFF. The DNA for the CDR3 is TGTGCCAGCACCCTAACGAGGACCGTGAACACTGAAGCTTTCTTT. The chain employs TRBV6-1 and TRBJ1-1; D unresolved. From germline, CDR1 is MNHNS and CDR2 SASEGT. V lost 7 bases and J lost 0, with 15 bases in between. The CDR3 runs 15 residues.

J is TRBJ1-6 and V is TRBV27, with D possibly being TRBD1 (5 bases). This CDR3 has 14 residues. V was shortened by 4 bases and J by 7 bases, with 11 bases between the two germline ends. Germline V gene sequence: CDR1 MNHEY, CDR2 SMNVEV (reference sequence). DNA of the CDR3: TGTGCCAGCAGTTCGGGGCTGGGGAATTCACCCCTCCACTTT. Amino acids: CASSSGLGNSPLHF.